The 16 T cell receptor beta chains reported below all come from one sample, sequenced in a study of post-analysis software for immune sequencing data. Tagging with unique molecular identifiers was a feature of the TCR beta cDNA libraries. TCRdb independently ran MiXCR on the PCR reads; one entry per CDR3 protein. This sample yields just over 250,000 distinct CDR3 sequences, of which 35% to 45% are seen a single time; around 4.8% belongs to the top ten. The antigens these receptors bind are not known. Broader study findings: TRBV5-6, TRBV5-1 and TRBV20-1 were among five TRBV segments more frequent in patients than controls.

Sequenced material: blood. These receptors all come from a girl aged 5 to 17 with multiple sclerosis.

To note about this clonotype: A read error may explain this, as a much larger clone is one base away. Since no conserved phenylalanine or tryptophan closes the CDR3, a read error is the likely cause. The chain has TRBV20-1 and TRBJ2-3, with 9 bases identical to TRBD1. Germline trimming cut 6 bases from V and 3 bases from J; bases unmatched to any gene: 13. The CDR3 is 16 residues long. From germline, CDR1 is DFQATT and CDR2 SNEGSKA (reference sequence). The CDR3 protein is CSANPRDRGFTDTQYL. CDR3 coding DNA: TGCAGTGCCAATCCCCGCGACAGGGGGTTTACAGATACGCAGTATTTG.

This chain connects TRBV20-1 to TRBJ1-3; 10 bases agree with TRBD1. The V and J ends lost 5 bases and 7 bases, in that order; junction bases with no gene match: 5. CDR3 size: 13 residues. From germline, CDR1 is DFQATT and CDR2 SNEGSKA (reference sequence). Here the CDR3 DNA reads TGCAGTGCTCAGGGACAGGGGCGCAACACCATATATTTT. Encoded protein: CSAQGQGRNTIYF.

The J gene is TRBJ2-3, the V gene TRBV28; the match to TRBD1 covers 7 bases. CDR1 MDHEN and CDR2 SYDVKM come from the germline V gene. V lost 4 bases and J lost 4; bases outside the gene matches: 14. The CDR3 runs to 17 residues. The CDR3 loop is CASSSPPDRTLADTQYF. The CDR3 DNA reads as TGTGCCAGCAGTTCCCCCCCGGACAGGACCCTGGCAGATACGCAGTATTTT.

This rearrangement joins TRBV27 to TRBJ2-5; a possible D gene is TRBD1 (6 bases). The J call may be incorrect, as the DNA end agrees better with TRBJ2-7. This CDR3 spans 13 amino acids. From germline, CDR1 is MNHEY and CDR2 SMNVEV (reference sequence). The CDR3 spells CASGRTADYEQYF. The DNA for the CDR3 is TGTGCCAGCGGAAGGACAGCCGACTACGAGCAGTACTTC.

A few counts support this clonotype. The chain combines TRBV20-1 with TRBJ2-7, with TRBD2 matching over 8 bases. The V segment lost 6 bases and the J segment 5 bases; nucleotides outside the gene matches: 9. The CDR3 consists of 13 residues. CDR1 and CDR2 from the germline V gene are DFQATT and SNEGSKA (reference sequence). The CDR3 region has the DNA TGCAGTGCCCCAGCGGGAGCTCCTCACGAGCAGTACTTC. This sequence encodes CSAPAGAPHEQYF.

V and J are TRBV4-1 and TRBJ1-1; TRBD1 matches at 7 bases. V dropped 4 bases and J dropped 3; count of bases not matched to a gene: 8. Germline CDR1 MGHRA, CDR2 YSYEKL. This CDR3 comprises 15 residues. Written as DNA, the CDR3 is TGCGCCAGCAGCCCCGAGACAGGGAGGGACACTGAAGCTTTCTTT. Translation gives CASSPETGRDTEAFF.

This sequence joins TRBV2 and TRBJ2-5, with 7 bases lining up with TRBD2. The V and J ends lost 11 bases and 1 base, in that order; junction bases with no gene match: 4. The germline gives CDR1 SNHLY, CDR2 FYNNEI. This CDR3 is 12 amino acids long. This CDR3 reads CAGSGTQETQYF. The CDR3 DNA sequence: TGTGCCGGGAGCGGGACCCAAGAGACCCAGTACTTC.

The chain couples TRBV9 to TRBJ2-5; TRBD1 might be the D (6 bases). CDR1 is SGDLS and CDR2 is YYNGEE in the germline V gene. V lost 0 bases and J 1 base, leaving 7 bases between the germline ends. The CDR3 consists of 14 residues. CDR3 loop: CASSVVQGQETQYF. CDR3 in DNA: TGTGCCAGCAGCGTAGTACAGGGCCAAGAGACCCAGTACTTC.

The sample holds a few counts of this clonotype. This rearrangement joins TRBV7-9 to TRBJ1-2; a weak D match, TRBD1 (5 bases). V lost 11 bases, J lost 4 bases, and 14 bases lay in between. From germline, CDR1 is SEHNR and CDR2 FQNEAQ (reference sequence). The CDR3 length is 12 residues. The CDR3 is CAVEQAFYGYTF. In DNA, the CDR3 is TGTGCCGTTGAACAGGCCTTCTATGGCTACACCTTC.

In its sample, this clonotype was seen a few times. One base away lies a much larger clone, so this may be a sequencing read error. V usage is TRBV29-1 and J usage is TRBJ1-1; D is uncertain. Germline V lookup: CDR1 SQVTM, CDR2 ANQGSEA. The CDR3 is 12 residues long. CDR3 sequence: CSAPNSNTEAFF. CDR3 bases: TGCAGTGCCCCGAACTCGAACACTGAAGCTTTCTTT.

This clonotype was seen only a few times. A read error may explain this, as a much larger clone is one base away. The chain carries TRBV5-1 and TRBJ2-3, with 8 bases fitting TRBD2. Germline V gives CDR1 SGHRS, CDR2 YFSETQ. This CDR3 contains 16 residues. J lost 3 bases, V lost 4 bases, and 10 bases had no gene match. CDR3 region: CASSRNGAGVTDTQYF. For the CDR3, the DNA is TGCGCCAGCAGCCGAAATGGAGCGGGGGTAACAGATACGCAGTATTTT.

This clonotype was picked up a small number of times. V usage is TRBV27 and J usage is TRBJ1-2, with D possibly matching TRBD1 (5 bases). CDR1 is MNHEY, CDR2 SMNVEV, per germline (reference sequence). The CDR3 length is 13 residues. V was trimmed by 3 bases and J by 8 bases, leaving 13 bases between them. This CDR3 reads CASSFQGARGYTF. CDR3 sequence (DNA): TGTGCCAGCAGTTTCCAAGGGGCTCGGGGCTACACCTTC.

This sequence joins TRBV3-1 and TRBJ2-3; 12 bases align to TRBD2. Germline V lookup: CDR1 LGHDT, CDR2 YNNKEL (reference sequence). With 5 bases clipped from V and 2 bases from J, the junction kept 17 bases outside the gene matches. This CDR3 spans 20 amino acids. In DNA form, the CDR3 reads TGTGCCAGCAGCTCTTATCTGGGGCTAGCGGGAGGGCATTTCACAGATACGCAGTATTTT. Amino acid sequence: CASSSYLGLAGGHFTDTQYF.

The chain recombines TRBV5-1 with TRBJ2-2, with 9 bases lining up with TRBD1. CDR1 is SGHRS, CDR2 YFSETQ, per germline. CDR3 length equals 14 residues. V lost 4 bases to trimming and J lost 8 bases; unmatched junction nucleotides: 6. The CDR3 DNA follows: TGCGCCAGCAGCCTACAGGGGGCTCCGGGGGAGCTGTTTTTT. This sequence encodes CASSLQGAPGELFF.

The chain carries TRBV27 and TRBJ1-2; 7 nucleotides line up with TRBD1. The CDR3 is 15 amino acids. The trim removed 10 bases at V and 0 bases at J, leaving 11 bases unmatched. The V gene's germline CDR1 is MNHEY and CDR2 SMNVEV (reference sequence). The CDR3 sequence is CANLGPGTANYGYTF. DNA of the CDR3: TGTGCCAACCTTGGACCCGGGACAGCTAACTATGGCTACACCTTC.

This clonotype was counted a few times. The rearrangement joins TRBV29-1 to TRBJ1-6; 10 nucleotides match TRBD1. Germline V gene sequence: CDR1 SQVTM, CDR2 ANQGSEA. J was trimmed by 8 bases and V by 7 bases; bases with no gene match: 11. The CDR3 runs 15 residues. CDR3 nucleotide sequence: TGCAGCGCCTTGACCGGCGGGACAGGGGATTCACCCCTCCACTTT. The encoded protein is CSALTGGTGDSPLHF.